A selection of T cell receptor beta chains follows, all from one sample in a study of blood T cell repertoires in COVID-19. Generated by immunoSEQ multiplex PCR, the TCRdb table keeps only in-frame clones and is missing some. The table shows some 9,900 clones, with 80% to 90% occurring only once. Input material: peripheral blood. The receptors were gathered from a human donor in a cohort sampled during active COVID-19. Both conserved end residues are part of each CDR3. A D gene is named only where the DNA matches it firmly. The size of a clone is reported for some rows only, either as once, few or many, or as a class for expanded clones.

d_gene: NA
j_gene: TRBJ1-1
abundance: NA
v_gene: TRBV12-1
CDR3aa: CASSLGPQGLRQDTEAFF
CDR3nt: TGTGCCAGCAGCTTAGGGCCTCAGGGCCTGAGACAGGACACTGAAGCTTTCTTT

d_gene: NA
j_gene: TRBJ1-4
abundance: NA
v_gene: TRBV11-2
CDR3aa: CASSPNPRQAGHEKLFF
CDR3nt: TGTGCCAGCAGCCCCAACCCCCGACAGGCCGGGCACGAAAAACTGTTTTTT

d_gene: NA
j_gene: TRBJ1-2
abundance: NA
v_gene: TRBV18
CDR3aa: CASSQRALEGYTF
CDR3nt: TGTGCCAGCTCTCAACGGGCACTAGAGGGCTACACCTTC

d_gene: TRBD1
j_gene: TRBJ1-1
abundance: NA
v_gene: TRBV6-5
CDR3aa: CASSYVGQGAGTEAFF
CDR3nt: TGTGCCAGCAGTTACGTTGGACAGGGGGCCGGCACTGAAGCTTTCTTT

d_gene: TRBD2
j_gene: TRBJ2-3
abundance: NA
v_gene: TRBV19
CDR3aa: CASSISGVITDTQYF
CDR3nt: TGTGCCAGTAGTATAAGCGGGGTTATCACAGATACGCAGTATTTT

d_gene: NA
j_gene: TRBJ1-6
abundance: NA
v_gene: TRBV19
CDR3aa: CASSIRENSPLHF
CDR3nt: TGTGCCAGTAGTATAAGGGAGAATTCACCCCTCCACTTT

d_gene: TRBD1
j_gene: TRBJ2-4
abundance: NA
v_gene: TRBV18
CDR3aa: CASSRTGGGENIQYF
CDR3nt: TGTGCCAGCTCAAGGACAGGGGGAGGGGAAAACATTCAGTACTTC

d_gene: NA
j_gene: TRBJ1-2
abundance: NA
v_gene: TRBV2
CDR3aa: CASSEAGRQGGYTF
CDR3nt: TGTGCCAGCAGTGAAGCGGGCCGCCAGGGTGGCTACACCTTC

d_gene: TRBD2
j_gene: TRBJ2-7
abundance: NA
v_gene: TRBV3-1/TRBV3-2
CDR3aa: CAIGGAYEQYF
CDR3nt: TGTGCCATCGGGGGGGCCTACGAGCAGTACTTC

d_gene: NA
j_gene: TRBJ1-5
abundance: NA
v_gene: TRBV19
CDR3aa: CASSIPEDIYSNQPQHF
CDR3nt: TGTGCCAGTAGTATTCCTGAAGACATTTATAGCAATCAGCCCCAGCATTTT

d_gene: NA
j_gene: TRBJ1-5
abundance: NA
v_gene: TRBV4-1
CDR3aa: CASSQGGRRVGQPQHF
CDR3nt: TGCGCCAGCAGCCAAGGAGGGAGGAGGGTAGGGCAGCCCCAGCATTTT

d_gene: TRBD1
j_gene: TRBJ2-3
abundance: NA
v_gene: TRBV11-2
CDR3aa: CASSAWDRETDTQYF
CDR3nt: TGTGCCAGCAGCGCGTGGGACAGGGAAACAGATACGCAGTATTTT

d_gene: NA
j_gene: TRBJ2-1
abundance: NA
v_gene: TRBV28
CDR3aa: CASSFWGGLGEQFF
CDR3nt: TGTGCCAGCAGTTTTTGGGGGGGCCTAGGTGAGCAGTTCTTC

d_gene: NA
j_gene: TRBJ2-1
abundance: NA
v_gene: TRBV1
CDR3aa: CTRKTGDVNEQFF
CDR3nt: TGCACCAGGAAGACAGGGGATGTAAATGAGCAGTTCTTC

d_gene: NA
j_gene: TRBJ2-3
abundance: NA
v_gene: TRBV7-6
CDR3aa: CASSSQGRSTDTQYF
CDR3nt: TGTGCCAGCAGCTCCCAGGGGCGAAGCACAGATACGCAGTATTTT

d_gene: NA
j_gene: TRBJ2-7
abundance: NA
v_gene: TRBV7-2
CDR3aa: CASSGTGRSRGISYEQYF
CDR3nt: TGTGCCAGCAGCGGAACGGGACGGAGCAGGGGCATATCCTACGAGCAGTACTTC

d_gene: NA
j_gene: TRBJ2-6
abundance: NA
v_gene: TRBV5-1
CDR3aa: CASSLDGAGANVLTF
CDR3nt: TGCGCCAGCAGCTTGGATGGTGCGGGGGCCAACGTCCTGACTTTC

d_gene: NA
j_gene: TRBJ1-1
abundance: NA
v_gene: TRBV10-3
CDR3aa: CASGGGRGIEAFF
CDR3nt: TGTGCCAGCGGCGGGGGGAGAGGTATTGAAGCTTTCTTT

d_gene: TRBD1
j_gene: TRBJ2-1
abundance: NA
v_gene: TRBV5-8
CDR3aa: CASSLYNRGSQFF
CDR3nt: TGTGCCAGCAGCTTATATAACAGGGGGTCGCAGTTCTTC

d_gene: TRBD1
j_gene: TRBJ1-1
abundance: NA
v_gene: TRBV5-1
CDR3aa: CASSPLDKTGFPTAFF
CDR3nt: TGCGCCAGCAGCCCACTCGACAAGACAGGGTTCCCAACCGCTTTCTTT

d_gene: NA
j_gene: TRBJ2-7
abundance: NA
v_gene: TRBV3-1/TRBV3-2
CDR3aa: CASSQGTGYEQYF
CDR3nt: TGTGCCAGCAGCCAAGGGACTGGCTACGAGCAGTACTTC

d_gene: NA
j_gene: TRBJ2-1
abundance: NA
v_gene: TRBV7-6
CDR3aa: CASSLDSSSYNEQFF
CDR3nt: TGTGCCAGCAGCTTAGACTCGAGCTCCTACAATGAGCAGTTCTTC

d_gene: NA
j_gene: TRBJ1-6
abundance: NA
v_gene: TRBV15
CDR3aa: CATTKTRSYNSPLHF
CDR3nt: TGTGCCACCACTAAAACGCGCTCCTATAATTCACCCCTCCACTTT

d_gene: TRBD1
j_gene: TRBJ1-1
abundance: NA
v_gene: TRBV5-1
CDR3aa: CASSLRWQGDTEAFF
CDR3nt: TGCGCCAGCAGCTTGCGGTGGCAGGGGGACACTGAAGCTTTCTTT

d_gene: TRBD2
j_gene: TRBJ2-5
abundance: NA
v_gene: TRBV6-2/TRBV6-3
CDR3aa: CASSYSRSGGETQYF
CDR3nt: TGTGCCAGCAGTTACTCGAGGTCGGGGGGGGAGACCCAGTACTTC

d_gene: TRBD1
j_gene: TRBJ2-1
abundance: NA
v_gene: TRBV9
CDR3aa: CASSISGGTNNEQFF
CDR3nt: TGTGCCAGCAGCATATCAGGGGGAACCAACAATGAGCAGTTCTTC

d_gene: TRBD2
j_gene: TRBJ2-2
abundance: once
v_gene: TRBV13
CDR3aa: CASSLRSLAVPGELFF
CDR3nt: TGTGCCAGCAGCTTAAGGTCTCTAGCGGTACCCGGGGAGCTGTTTTTT

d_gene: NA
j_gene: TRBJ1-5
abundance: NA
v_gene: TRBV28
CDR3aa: CASSSPRVGENQPQHF
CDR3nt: TGTGCCAGCAGTTCCCCTCGGGTTGGCGAGAATCAGCCCCAGCATTTT

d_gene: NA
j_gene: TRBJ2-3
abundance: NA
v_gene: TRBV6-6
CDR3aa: CASKGSDTQYF
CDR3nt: TGTGCCAGCAAGGGGTCAGATACGCAGTATTTT

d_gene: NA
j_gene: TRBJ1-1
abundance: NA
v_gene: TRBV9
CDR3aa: CASSVGGTGLNTEAFF
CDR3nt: TGTGCCAGCAGCGTAGGGGGAACAGGCCTGAACACTGAAGCTTTCTTT

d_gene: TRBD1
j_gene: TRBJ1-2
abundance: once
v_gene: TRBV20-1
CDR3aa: CSASPDRGRGYTF
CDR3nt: TGCAGTGCTAGTCCCGACAGGGGGCGAGGCTACACCTTC

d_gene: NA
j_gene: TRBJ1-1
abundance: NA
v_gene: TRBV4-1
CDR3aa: CASSQDVAGGTEAFF
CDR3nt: TGCGCCAGCAGCCAAGACGTGGCGGGGGGCACTGAAGCTTTCTTT

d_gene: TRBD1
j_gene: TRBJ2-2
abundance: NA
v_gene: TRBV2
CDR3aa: CASSERGTGTGELFF
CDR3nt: TGTGCCAGCAGTGAACGGGGGACAGGGACCGGGGAGCTGTTTTTT

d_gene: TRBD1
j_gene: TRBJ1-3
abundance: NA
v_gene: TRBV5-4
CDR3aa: CASSLGQGRNTIYF
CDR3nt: TGTGCCAGCAGCTTGGGACAGGGGAGAAACACCATATATTTT

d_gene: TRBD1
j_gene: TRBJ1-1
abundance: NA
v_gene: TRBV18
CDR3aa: CASSPPGTGGTEAFF
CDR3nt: TGTGCCAGCTCACCCCCCGGGACAGGGGGCACTGAAGCTTTCTTT

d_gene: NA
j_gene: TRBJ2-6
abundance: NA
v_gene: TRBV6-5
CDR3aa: CASSLSGANVLTF
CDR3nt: TGTGCCAGCAGCCTGTCTGGGGCCAACGTCCTGACTTTC

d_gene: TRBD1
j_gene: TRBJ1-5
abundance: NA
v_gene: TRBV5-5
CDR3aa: CASRSGQGSNQPQHF
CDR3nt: TGTGCCAGCAGATCCGGACAGGGAAGCAATCAGCCCCAGCATTTT

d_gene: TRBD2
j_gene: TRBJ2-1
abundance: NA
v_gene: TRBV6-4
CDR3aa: CASSDLIGGGKGEQFF
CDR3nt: TGTGCCAGCAGTGACCTTATCGGCGGGGGGAAAGGTGAGCAGTTCTTC

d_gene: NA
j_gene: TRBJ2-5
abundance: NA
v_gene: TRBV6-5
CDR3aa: CASSYSRGETQYF
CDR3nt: TGTGCCAGCAGTTACTCCCGCGGGGAGACCCAGTACTTC

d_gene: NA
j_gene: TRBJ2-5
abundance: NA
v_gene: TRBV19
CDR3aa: CASREGLLQETQYF
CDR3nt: TGTGCCAGTAGGGAGGGACTCCTTCAAGAGACCCAGTACTTC

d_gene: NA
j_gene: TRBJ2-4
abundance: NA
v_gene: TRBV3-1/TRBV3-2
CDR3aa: CASSQGTLGVAKNIQYF
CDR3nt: TGTGCCAGCAGCCAAGGCACTTTGGGAGTAGCCAAAAACATTCAGTACTTC

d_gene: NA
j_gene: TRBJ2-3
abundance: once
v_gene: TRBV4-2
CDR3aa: CASSGGATTDTQYF
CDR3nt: TGTGCCAGCAGCGGGGGGGCAACGACAGATACGCAGTATTTT

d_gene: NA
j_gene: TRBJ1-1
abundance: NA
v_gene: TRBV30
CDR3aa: CASKSGISVSTEAFF
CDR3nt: TGTGCCTCTAAGTCAGGGATATCGGTCAGCACTGAAGCTTTCTTT

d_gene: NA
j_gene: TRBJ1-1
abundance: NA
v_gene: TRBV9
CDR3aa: CASSVDPSSIGGRGTEAFF
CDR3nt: TGTGCCAGCAGCGTAGACCCGTCTTCAATTGGAGGCCGGGGGACTGAAGCTTTCTTT

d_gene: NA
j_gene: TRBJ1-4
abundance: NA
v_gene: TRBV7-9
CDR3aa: CASSLKSPGEKLFF
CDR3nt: TGTGCCAGCAGTCTCAAGAGCCCAGGTGAAAAACTGTTTTTT

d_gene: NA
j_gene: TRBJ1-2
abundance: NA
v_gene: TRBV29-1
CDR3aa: CSSTGGESYGYTF
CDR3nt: TGCAGCTCCACCGGGGGGGAGAGCTATGGCTACACCTTC

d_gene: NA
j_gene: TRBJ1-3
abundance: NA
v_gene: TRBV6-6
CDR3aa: CASSYKRDSGNTIYF
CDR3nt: TGTGCCAGCAGTTACAAGCGAGACTCTGGAAACACCATATATTTT

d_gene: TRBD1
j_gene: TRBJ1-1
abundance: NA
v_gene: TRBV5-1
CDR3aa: CASSRSDRFTEAFF
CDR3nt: TGCGCCAGCAGCAGATCGGACAGGTTCACTGAAGCTTTCTTT

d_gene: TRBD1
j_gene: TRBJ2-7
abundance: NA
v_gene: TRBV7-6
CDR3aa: CASSRGTGVLKGYEQYF
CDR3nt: TGTGCCAGCAGCAGAGGGACAGGGGTCCTTAAGGGGTACGAGCAGTACTTC

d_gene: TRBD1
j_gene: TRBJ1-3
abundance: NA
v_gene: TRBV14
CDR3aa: CASSQGSGTVKGNTIYF
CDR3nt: TGTGCCAGCAGCCAAGGCTCTGGGACAGTGAAAGGGAACACCATATATTTT

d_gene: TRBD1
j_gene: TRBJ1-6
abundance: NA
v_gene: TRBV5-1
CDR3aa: CASSSQTGGKPLHF
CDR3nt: TGCGCCAGCAGTTCCCAGACAGGGGGAAAACCCCTCCACTTT

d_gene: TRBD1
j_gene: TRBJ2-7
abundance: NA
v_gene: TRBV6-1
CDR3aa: CASSELGTASYEQYF
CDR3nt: TGTGCCAGCAGTGAACTAGGGACAGCAAGCTACGAGCAGTACTTC

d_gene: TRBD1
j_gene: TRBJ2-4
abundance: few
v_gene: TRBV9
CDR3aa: CASSGGTGRNIQYF
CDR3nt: TGTGCCAGCAGCGGGGGGACAGGTCGGAACATTCAGTACTTC

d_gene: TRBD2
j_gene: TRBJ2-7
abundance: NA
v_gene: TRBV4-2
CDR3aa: CASSQGLAGGYSYEQYF
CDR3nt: TGTGCCAGCAGCCAGGGACTAGCGGGGGGCTATTCCTACGAGCAGTACTTC

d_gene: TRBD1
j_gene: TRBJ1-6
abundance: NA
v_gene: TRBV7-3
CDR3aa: CASSDRDRGNNSPLHF
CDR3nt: TGTGCCAGCAGCGATCGGGACAGGGGGAATAATTCACCCCTCCACTTT

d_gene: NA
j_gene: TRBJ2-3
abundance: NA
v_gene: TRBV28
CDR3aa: CASSLAGLGTDTQYF
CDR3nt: TGTGCCAGCAGTTTAGCGGGACTCGGCACAGATACGCAGTATTTT

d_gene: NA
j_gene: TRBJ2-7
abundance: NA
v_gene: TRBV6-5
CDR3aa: CASSYGGTSSYEQYF
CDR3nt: TGTGCCAGCAGTTACGGGGGGACTTCCTCATACGAGCAGTACTTC

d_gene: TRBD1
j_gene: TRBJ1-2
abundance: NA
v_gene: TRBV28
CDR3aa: CASSEGQWYGYTF
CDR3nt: TGTGCCAGCAGTGAGGGACAGTGGTATGGCTACACCTTC

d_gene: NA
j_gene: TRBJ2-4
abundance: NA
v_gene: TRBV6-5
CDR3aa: CASRASGLGIQYF
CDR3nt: TGTGCCAGCCGGGCCAGCGGGTTGGGCATTCAGTACTTC

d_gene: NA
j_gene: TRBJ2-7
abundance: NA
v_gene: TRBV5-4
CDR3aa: CASSLGANMYYEQYF
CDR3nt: TGTGCCAGCAGCTTAGGGGCCAACATGTACTACGAGCAGTACTTC